These T cell receptor beta chains were read from a single sample in a study of CD8 T cells in ankylosing spondylitis. TCRdb reanalysed the 5' RACE reads using MiXCR and keeps one entry per CDR3 protein. The sample consists of 200,000 or so distinct CDR3 sequences, 25% to 30% of them appearing once. The specimen sequenced was blood, either unsorted or a sorted T cell fraction (not recorded which). The receptors were sampled from a male donor with ankylosing spondylitis or in good health (not recorded which). Both conserved end residues are trimmed from each CDR3. Clone size is not always given. Where it is, it says once, few, many or a class for expanded clones.

TRBV4-3	few	ASSQVGTGYEQY
TRBV12-3/TRBV12-4	many	ASSRNTGELF
TRBV10-3	few	AISESREQPQH
TRBV18	many	ASSRDSIVYQETQY
TRBV20-1	.	SARVGGSRHEQF
TRBV20-1	many	SAPSGGENQPQH
TRBV15	many	ATSRSGTGDYRETQY
TRBV20-1	few	SARRGANTEAF
TRBV4-1	many	ASSQDRWTRDNEQF
TRBV13	.	ASSLLAGGTYNEQF
TRBV20-1	once	SALSGRSASYEQY
TRBV20-1	many	SARSTGSEPQH
TRBV6-2/TRBV6-3	.	ASGVGDLQNQPQH
TRBV20-1	.	SATKDSSTDTQY
TRBV7-9	few	ASSLTGQGPHEQY
TRBV6-2/TRBV6-3	.	ASNPVLAGVDTQY
TRBV6-2/TRBV6-3	.	ASSYVVLNTEAF
TRBV12-3/TRBV12-4	.	ASSLVGANEQF
TRBV3-1	many	ASSQDTGVTEAF
TRBV12-5	many	ASGLRTSGRAFEQF
TRBV24-1	many	ATRKTSGNTDTQY
TRBV12-3/TRBV12-4	many	ASSLFAASGETQY
TRBV7-2	many	ASSFDRGRSGEQY
TRBV7-6	few	ASSLNNLRTSEQY
TRBV19	.	ASSMGTGTYEQY
TRBV27	few	ASRRQGATNEKLF
TRBV6-1	few	ASSGQRYNEQF
TRBV5-1	few	ASSLEQGATYNEQF
TRBV20-1	many	SARDFRSSYNSPLH
TRBV4-2	.	ASSQTDSSYGYT
TRBV29-1	.	SVEAGVYEQY
TRBV5-1	.	ASRIGGQGANEKLF
TRBV20-1	many	SALSGRVSDTQY
TRBV28	.	ASTGTGKTYEQY
TRBV29-1	many	SAGGDSYNEQF
TRBV20-1	many	SARDHLENEQF
TRBV20-1	.	SASPGPQGTRNYGYT
TRBV5-1	many	ASSLKSQGSSYNEQF
TRBV10-3	many	AISKMTGTGVTGELF
TRBV5-1	many	ASSLADVETQY
TRBV7-9	many	ASSTWTNEQY